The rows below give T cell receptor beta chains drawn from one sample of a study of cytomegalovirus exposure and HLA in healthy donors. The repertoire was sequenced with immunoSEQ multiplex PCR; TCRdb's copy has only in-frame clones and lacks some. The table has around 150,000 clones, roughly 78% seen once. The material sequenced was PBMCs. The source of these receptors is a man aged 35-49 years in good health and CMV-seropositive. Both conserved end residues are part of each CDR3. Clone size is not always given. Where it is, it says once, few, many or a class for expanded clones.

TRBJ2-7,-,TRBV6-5,CASSYSLAGTYEQYF
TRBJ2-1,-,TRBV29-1,CSVAGGRRTDRYNEQFF
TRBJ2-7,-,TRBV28,CASSLPTVYEQYF
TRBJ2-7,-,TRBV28,CASSFLVHEQYF
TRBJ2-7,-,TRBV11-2,CASSLDLRGNYEQYF
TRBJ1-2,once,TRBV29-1,CSVDLGQGGIYGYTF
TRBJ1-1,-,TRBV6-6,CASSFQVLEAFF
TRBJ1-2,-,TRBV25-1,CASSSYYGYTF
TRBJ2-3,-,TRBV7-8,CASSLAVLADTQYF
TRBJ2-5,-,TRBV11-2,CASSLVIDQETQYF
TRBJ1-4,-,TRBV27,CASSLSRFNEKLFF
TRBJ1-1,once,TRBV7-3,CASSPTVGGQGANTEAFF
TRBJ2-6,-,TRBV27,CASSWGGSGANVLTF
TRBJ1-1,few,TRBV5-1,CASSLAHSNTEAFF
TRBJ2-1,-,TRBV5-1,CASRISGSVYNEQFF
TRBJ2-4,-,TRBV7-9,CASSLVIAGERNIQYF
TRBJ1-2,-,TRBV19,CASSMQQGNPTRIYGYTF
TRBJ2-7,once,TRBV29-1,CSVLKLKGISYEQYF
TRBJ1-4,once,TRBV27,CASSPYRDSPSVFF
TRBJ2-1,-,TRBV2,CASRSDRGYNEQFF